A single sample gave rise to the 15 T cell receptor beta chains below, sequenced in a study of T-cell reconstitution after alpha-beta-depleted transplantation in children. Library preparation (for TCRbeta) was performed with unique molecular identifiers. TCRdb analysed the PCR reads with MiXCR anew, one entry per CDR3 protein. This table holds approximately 210,000 distinct CDR3 sequences, 13% to 15% found once. Specimen: PBMCs from the stem cell graft donor, collected from the stem cell graft. The receptors shown here come from a human donor who donated a stem cell graft to a child with acute lymphoblastic leukemia.

This clonotype was observed many times. The chain joins TRBV12-3 or TRBV12-4 to TRBJ2-1, with 7 bases aligning to TRBD1. CDR3 length equals 14 residues. Trimming took 5 bases from V and 5 from J; bases not matched to a gene: 6. The CDR3 nucleotides read TGTGCCAGCAGTCCTTGGACAGGAGACAATGAGCAGTTCTTC. Translating gives CASSPWTGDNEQFF.

Concerning this clonotype itself: This may be a read error: a much more frequent sequence differs by one nucleotide. This chain joins TRBV5-4 and TRBJ2-5; D unclear. CDR1 is SGHNT and CDR2 is YYREEE in the germline V gene (reference sequence). Trimming stripped 5 bases from V and 7 bases from J, with 15 bases between. The CDR3 sequence is 13 residues long. In DNA form, the CDR3 reads TGTGCCAGCAGTATGCAGAGTCGAGGGACCCAGTACTTC. Residues: CASSMQSRGTQYF. The complete variable domain, with remaining parts taken from reference TRBV5-4 and TRBJ2-5, reads ETGVTQSPTHLIKTRGQQVTLRCSSQSGHNTVSWYQQALGQGPQFIFQYYREEENGRGNFPPRFSGLQFPNYSSELNVNALELDDSALYLCASSMQSRGTQYFGPGTRLLVL.

The chain carries TRBV11-2 and TRBJ2-1; tentative D call: TRBD2 (5 bases). The germline V gene has CDR1 SGHAT and CDR2 FQNNGV. V shed 1 base and J shed 7 bases, with 17 bases lying between them. The CDR3 covers 16 residues. This CDR3 is CASSLGYGILINEQFF. Here the CDR3 DNA reads TGTGCCAGCAGCTTAGGGTACGGGATTCTGATTAATGAGCAGTTCTTC.

The rearrangement uses TRBV25-1 and TRBJ2-3; 9 bases align to TRBD2. The V and J ends lost 6 bases and 4 bases, in that order; junction bases with no gene match: 5. The CDR3 totals 14 residues. The germline gives CDR1 MGHDK, CDR2 SYGVNS. The CDR3 loop reads CASRREGLADTQYF. The CDR3 DNA is TGTGCCAGCAGGCGGGAGGGCCTCGCAGATACGCAGTATTTT.

In its sample, this clonotype was seen many times. CDR3 loop: CSARGGDSTYEQYF. DNA of the CDR3: TGCAGTGCTAGAGGAGGGGACAGTACCTACGAGCAGTACTTC. The rearrangement joins TRBV20-1 to TRBJ2-7; 7 positions agree with TRBD1. CDR1 is DFQATT, CDR2 SNEGSKA, per germline (reference sequence). The ends lost 1 base at V and 2 bases at J; junction bases unmatched: 5. This CDR3 has 14 residues.

Turning to this clonotype: At one end the junction does not follow the germline gene, possibly because of a read error. The chain employs TRBV5-1 and TRBJ2-6, with 8 bases matching TRBD1. This CDR3 is 17 amino acids long. The V gene's germline CDR1 is SGHRS and CDR2 YFSETQ. The CDR3 DNA follows: TGCGCCAGCAGATATGGACAGGGCTCTCCTGGGGCCAACGGCCTGACTTTC. This translates into CASRYGQGSPGANGLTF.

This clonotype was found a few times. J is TRBJ2-5 and V is TRBV20-1; 13 nucleotides align to TRBD2. The CDR3 spans 17 residues. The V gene's germline CDR1 is DFQATT and CDR2 SNEGSKA (reference sequence). V was pared by 4 bases and J by 1 base, with 9 bases of the junction left unmatched. Here the CDR3 reads CSAKELAGGPSQETQYF. The CDR3 DNA follows: TGCAGTGCTAAAGAACTAGCGGGAGGGCCGAGCCAAGAGACCCAGTACTTC.

The V call is TRBV7-6, the J call TRBJ2-1; possible D gene TRBD2, 6 bases. Per germline, CDR1 SGHVS and CDR2 FNYEAQ. The CDR3 length is 14 residues. V was shortened by 2 bases and J by 7 bases, with 12 bases between the two germline ends. The CDR3 region is CASSLMAGRNEQFF. CDR3 in DNA: TGTGCCAGCAGCTTAATGGCAGGGAGGAATGAGCAGTTCTTC.

The count of this clonotype is one. The chain combines TRBV20-1 with TRBJ2-5; a possible D gene is TRBD2 (6 bases). The CDR3 runs to 15 residues. CDR1 is DFQATT, CDR2 SNEGSKA, per germline (reference sequence). The CDR3: CSGVQRPGAPETQYF. DNA of the CDR3: TGCAGCGGTGTCCAGCGACCGGGAGCCCCAGAGACCCAGTACTTC.

This clonotype was picked up many times. V is TRBV12-3 or TRBV12-4 and J is TRBJ2-3, with a weak D call TRBD2 (6 bases). V shed 6 bases and J shed 2 bases, with 12 bases lying between them. The CDR3 covers 14 residues. The CDR3 loop is CASSPGTHTDTQYF. CDR3 DNA: TGTGCCAGCAGCCCCGGGACTCACACAGATACGCAGTATTTT.

Points on this clonotype: This clone may be a read error of a much larger clone one base away. The V call is TRBV5-1, the J call TRBJ2-5, with 8 positions matching TRBD2. Germline V CDR1 and CDR2: SGHRS, YFSETQ. The CDR3 loop spans 14 amino acids. V shed 4 bases and J 3 bases; nucleotides not matched to a gene: 5. The CDR3 nucleotides read TGCGCCAGCAGCCGGACTAGCTGGAAAGAGACCCAGTACTTC. Translation gives CASSRTSWKETQYF. Filled out from reference TRBV5-1 and TRBJ2-5, the complete variable domain reads KAGVTQTPRYLIKTRGQQVTLSCSPISGHRSVSWYQQTPGQGLQFLFEYFSETQRNKGNFPGRFSGRQFSNSRSEMNVSTLELGDSALYLCASSRTSWKETQYFGPGTRLLVL.

This clonotype was observed at least ten times. V and J are TRBV5-6 and TRBJ2-5; D is perhaps TRBD1 or TRBD2 (5 bases each). The CDR3 has 14 amino acids. V was trimmed by 6 bases and J by 4 bases, leaving 16 bases between them. Germline assignment: CDR1 SGHDT and CDR2 YYEEEE. This CDR3 reads CASILSGTRETQYF. For the CDR3, the DNA is TGTGCCAGCATCCTCTCCGGGACCCGAGAGACCCAGTACTTC.

This clonotype has ten or more counts. The J gene is TRBJ2-7, the V gene TRBV5-6; unclear D gene. From germline, CDR1 is SGHDT and CDR2 YYEEEE. The CDR3 extends over 15 amino acids. Trimming removed 0 bases from V and 3 bases from J, with 13 bases in between. In nucleotides, the CDR3 is TGTGCCAGCAGCTTGGAATTGGCAGCCAACTACGAGCAGTACTTC. This translates into CASSLELAANYEQYF. Based on the CDR3 plus reference TRBV5-6 and TRBJ2-7, the full variable domain is DAGVTQSPTHLIKTRGQQVTLRCSPKSGHDTVSWYQQALGQGPQFIFQYYEEEERQRGNFPDRFSGHQFPNYSSELNVNALLLGDSALYLCASSLELAANYEQYFGPGTRLTVT.

Only a few counts were recorded for this clonotype. V usage is TRBV12-3 or TRBV12-4 and J usage is TRBJ2-7, with 7 bases that match TRBD2. The CDR3 spans 17 residues. Trimming cost V 5 bases and J 3 bases; bases outside gene matches: 16. CDR3 amino acids: CASSGPLGRESGYEQYF. The CDR3 nucleotides read TGTGCCAGCAGTGGACCCCTTGGGCGGGAGTCGGGCTACGAGCAGTACTTC.

CDR3 sequence (DNA): TGCGCCAGCAGCCAAGATCCTCTTCCTAGCGGGAACACCGGGGAGCTGTTTTTT. Amino acids: CASSQDPLPSGNTGELFF. V usage is TRBV4-1 and J usage is TRBJ2-2; 7 bases fit TRBD2. The CDR3 has 18 residues. Trimming cost V 0 bases and J 1 base; bases outside gene matches: 8. Germline lookup yields CDR1 MGHRA and CDR2 YSYEKL.